This T cell receptor beta chain was obtained from a study of T cell changes during pregnancy in multiple sclerosis. CDR3 length: 16 amino acids. Trimming stripped 3 bases from V and 7 bases from J, with 21 bases between. Germline CDR1 is MGHRA and CDR2 is YSYEKL. TCRdb keeps only in-frame clones here, not all; method: immunoSEQ multiplex PCR. This sample has 27,000 or so clones, with roughly 90% found just once. Sequencing was performed on CD8+ T cells from peripheral blood mononuclear cells, taken in the second trimester of pregnancy. The chain employs TRBV4-1 and TRBJ1-2, with TRBD1 as a possible D gene (5 bases). This sequence was found in a female donor with multiple sclerosis, enrolled in a pregnancy study. This CDR3 reads CASSQTRALGGTGYTF. In DNA, the CDR3 is TGCGCCAGCAGCCAGACCAGGGCTTTGGGGGGAACTGGCTACACCTTC.